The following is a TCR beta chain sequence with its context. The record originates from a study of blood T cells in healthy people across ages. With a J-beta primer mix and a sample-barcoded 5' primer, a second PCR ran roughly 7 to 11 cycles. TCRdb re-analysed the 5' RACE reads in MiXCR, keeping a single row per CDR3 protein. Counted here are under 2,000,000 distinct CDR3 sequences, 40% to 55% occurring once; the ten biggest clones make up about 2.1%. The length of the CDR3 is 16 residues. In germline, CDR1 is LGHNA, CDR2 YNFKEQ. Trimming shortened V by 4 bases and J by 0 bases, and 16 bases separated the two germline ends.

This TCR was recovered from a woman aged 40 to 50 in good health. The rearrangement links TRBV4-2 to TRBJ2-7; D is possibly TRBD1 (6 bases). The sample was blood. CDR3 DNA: TGTGCCAGCAGCCCAGAGGTACTAGGGGGCTCCTACGAGCAGTACTTC. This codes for CASSPEVLGGSYEQYF.